A single sample is the source of the 28 T cell receptor beta chains below, sequenced in a study of early stage breast cancer tumors. Sequencing was performed with immunoSEQ multiplex PCR; in TCRdb, only in-frame clones are kept and a portion is missing. Here the sample spans tens of thousands of clones, more than 80% being singletons. Sequenced: blood. The receptors here all came from a person between 60 and 70 years old with breast cancer.

This clone was counted between two and nine times. The V call is TRBV4-3, the J call TRBJ2-3; no clear D gene. In germline, CDR1 is LGHNA, CDR2 YSLEER. The CDR3 consists of 13 residues. Deletions cut 0 bases from V and 9 bases from J, with 10 bases between. The CDR3 spells CASSQDFSKTQYF. The CDR3 nucleotides are TGCGCCAGCAGCCAAGATTTCAGTAAGACGCAGTATTTT.

The chain is built from TRBV7-2 and TRBJ1-3; D gene unclear. The germline V gene has CDR1 SGHTA and CDR2 FQGNSA. V lost 3 bases and J lost 4, with 16 bases in between. The CDR3 is made up of 16 amino acids. The CDR3 loop is CASSFPSVVGGNTIYF. The CDR3 DNA follows: TGTGCCAGCAGCTTCCCCTCCGTTGTGGGCGGAAACACCATATATTTT.

This clone has a single count. Written as DNA, the CDR3 is TGCGCCAGCAGCCAAGAGGACAGGGACTCCTACGAGCAGTACTTC. Protein sequence: CASSQEDRDSYEQYF. The chain joins TRBV4-3 to TRBJ2-7, with 8 bases fitting TRBD1. The CDR3 extends over 15 amino acids. Germline V CDR1 and CDR2: LGHNA, YSLEER. Unmatched junction bases numbered 1, after V lost 0 bases and J lost 0 bases.

The V and J genes are TRBV18 and TRBJ1-1; TRBD1 is a possible D gene (6 bases). The germline gives CDR1 KGHSH, CDR2 LQKENI. V was cut by 4 bases and J by 0 bases, with 9 bases left in between. CDR3 length: 14 residues. The CDR3 here is CASSRQALNTEAFF. As DNA, the CDR3 is TGTGCCAGCTCACGACAGGCGTTGAACACTGAAGCTTTCTTT.

The chain employs TRBV6-5 and TRBJ2-7; weak D call: TRBD1 (6 bases). This CDR3 has 13 amino acids. From germline, CDR1 is MNHEY and CDR2 SVGAGI. V dropped 0 bases and J dropped 4 bases, with 7 bases sitting between them. CDR3 bases: TGTGCCAGCAGTTACTCCACAGGGTACGAGCAGTACTTC. Its protein is CASSYSTGYEQYF.

J is TRBJ2-5 and V is TRBV11-3; 7 nucleotides match TRBD2. V lost 5 bases and J lost 0; bases outside the gene matches: 6. The CDR3 spans 15 residues. Germline V CDR1 and CDR2: SGHNT, YENEEA. CDR3 in DNA: TGTGCCAGCAGCCCACACGGGGGGTACCAAGAGACCCAGTACTTC. Translation gives CASSPHGGYQETQYF. Variable domain in full (rest from reference TRBV11-3 and TRBJ2-5): EAGVVQSPRYKIIEKKQPVAFWCNPISGHNTLYWYLQNLGQGPELLIRYENEEAVDDSQLPKDRFSAERLKGVDSTLKIQPAELGDSAVYLCASSPHGGYQETQYFGPGTRLLVL.

V and J are TRBV27 and TRBJ2-7, with TRBD1 matching 11 bases. The V segment lost 5 bases and the J segment 2 bases; nucleotides outside the gene matches: 5. Germline V gene data show CDR1 as MNHEY and CDR2 as SMNVEV (reference sequence). The CDR3 runs 15 residues. This chain's CDR3 is CASSPRTGGPYEQYF. For the CDR3, the DNA is TGTGCCAGCAGTCCGAGGACAGGGGGCCCCTACGAGCAGTACTTC.

This clone was detected only a few times. CDR3 loop: CASSRRLEGEQFF. Written as DNA, the CDR3 is TGTGCCAGCAGCCGGAGGCTAGAGGGTGAGCAGTTCTTC. The rearrangement joins TRBV14 to TRBJ2-1; possibly TRBD2 for D (5 bases). V gave up 4 bases and J gave up 9 bases, with 13 bases separating them. Germline V gene lookup returns CDR1 SGHDN and CDR2 FVKESK. There are 13 residues in the CDR3. Filled out from reference TRBV14 and TRBJ2-1, the complete variable domain reads EAGVTQFPSHSVIEKGQTVTLRCDPISGHDNLYWYRRVMGKEIKFLLHFVKESKQDESGMPNNRFLAERTGGTYSTLKVQPAELEDSGVYFCASSRRLEGEQFFGPGTRLTVL.

V gene TRBV6-6 combines with J gene TRBJ2-5; the D gene is possibly TRBD1 (6 bases). The CDR3 length is 13 residues. Germline V CDR1 and CDR2: MNHNY, SVGAGI (reference sequence). Trimming cost V 6 bases and J 5 bases, with 13 bases left between them. The DNA of the CDR3 is TGTGCCAGCAGATCACAGGGTACGGAGACCCAGTACTTC. It yields the protein CASRSQGTETQYF.

The chain combines TRBV29-1 with TRBJ1-3; TRBD1 matches at 8 bases. After removal of 7 bases from V and 6 bases from J, the junction contained 5 bases not matched to a gene. CDR1 SQVTM and CDR2 ANQGSEA come from the germline V gene. CDR3 length: 12 residues. CDR3 loop: CSAWTGTNTIYF. The CDR3 DNA reads TGCAGCGCCTGGACAGGGACAAACACCATATATTTT.

The chain combines TRBV5-1 with TRBJ1-5; 8 nucleotides match TRBD1. Germline CDR1 reads SGHRS; CDR2 reads YFSETQ. V lost 4 bases to trimming and J lost 4 bases; unmatched junction nucleotides: 4. The CDR3 is 14 residues long. Written as DNA, the CDR3 is TGCGCCAGCAGCCCGGGACAGGCTAATCAGCCCCAGCATTTT. Its protein is CASSPGQANQPQHF.

There are a few counts of this clone. This chain uses TRBV23-1 with TRBJ1-5; 8 bases are a match to TRBD1. TRBV23-1 is recorded as an ORF, its role being uncertain. This CDR3 is 15 amino acids long. Trimming cost V 6 bases and J 6 bases; bases outside gene matches: 10. DNA of the CDR3: TGCGCCAGCAGCGGACAGGGCGAAAGGTGTCAGCCCCAGCATTTT. This gives the protein CASSGQGERCQPQHF.

The chain employs TRBV9 and TRBJ1-5; D unclear. The CDR3 runs to 13 residues. The germline V gene has CDR1 SGDLS and CDR2 YYNGEE. V dropped 0 bases and J dropped 5 bases, with 6 bases sitting between them. In DNA form, the CDR3 reads TGTGCCAGCAGCGTAGCCGGGGATCAGCCCCAGCATTTT. Translated, it gives CASSVAGDQPQHF. Looking up the rest from reference TRBV9 and TRBJ1-5 gives the full variable domain: DSGVTQTPKHLITATGQRVTLRCSPRSGDLSVYWYQQSLDQGLQFLIQYYNGEERAKGNILERFSAQQFPDLHSELNLSSLELGDSALYFCASSVAGDQPQHFGDGTRLSIL.

The chain joins TRBV30 to TRBJ1-5, with 7 bases matching TRBD1. Germline assignment: CDR1 GTSNPN and CDR2 SVGIG (reference sequence). The CDR3 is 13 residues long. The V segment lost 2 bases and the J segment 5 bases; nucleotides outside the gene matches: 3. The CDR3 DNA follows: TGTGCCTGGAGTAAAGGGGGCGATCAGCCCCAGCATTTT. It codes for CAWSKGGDQPQHF.

V usage is TRBV7-9 and J usage is TRBJ2-1; TRBD2 aligns across 12 bases. Trimming at V came to 4 bases and at J to 7 bases, leaving 8 bases not matched to a gene. This CDR3 has 16 amino acids. The germline CDR1 and CDR2 sequences are SEHNR and FQNEAQ (reference sequence). CDR3 nucleotide sequence: TGTGCCAGCAGCTCCGGACTAGCGGGACTCCGGAATGAGCAGTTCTTC. As protein: CASSSGLAGLRNEQFF. The variable domain in full, with the rest retrieved from reference TRBV7-9 and TRBJ2-1, is DTGVSQNPRHKITKRGQNVTFRCDPISEHNRLYWYRQTLGQGPEFLTYFQNEAQLEKSRLLSDRFSAERPKGSFSTLEIQRTEQGDSAMYLCASSSGLAGLRNEQFFGPGTRLTVL.

J is TRBJ2-7 and V is TRBV5-1; D perhaps matches TRBD1 (6 bases). V shed 3 bases and J shed 3 bases, with 16 bases lying between them. The CDR3 sequence is 15 residues long. In germline, CDR1 is SGHRS, CDR2 YFSETQ. The CDR3 region has the DNA TGCGCCAGCAGCTCTACAGGGCCAGGTGACTACGAGCAGTACTTC. Encoded protein: CASSSTGPGDYEQYF.

This sequence joins TRBV30 and TRBJ2-7; a possible D gene is TRBD2 (5 bases). The germline V gene has CDR1 GTSNPN and CDR2 SVGIG (reference sequence). The CDR3 length is 13 residues. The V end was cut by 0 bases, the J end by 7 bases, with 13 bases between. This chain's CDR3 is CAWSVLGSGEQYF. Written as DNA, the CDR3 is TGTGCCTGGAGTGTACTAGGGTCGGGGGAGCAGTACTTC. Combining the CDR3 with reference TRBV30 and TRBJ2-7 gives the whole variable domain SQTIHQWPATLVQPVGSPLSLECTVEGTSNPNLYWYRQAAGRGLQLLFYSVGIGQISSEVPQNLSASRPQDRQFILSSKKLLLSDSGFYLCAWSVLGSGEQYFGPGTRLTVT.

There are a few counts of this clone. CDR3 sequence: CASSLTAAGGMETQYF. In DNA, the CDR3 is TGTGCCAGCAGCTTAACGGCGGCAGGGGGCATGGAGACCCAGTACTTC. The rearrangement joins TRBV7-3 to TRBJ2-5; 8 nucleotides line up with TRBD1. CDR3 size: 16 residues. V shed 0 bases, J shed 5 bases, and the junction held 8 bases outside the gene matches. Germline CDR1 and CDR2: SGHTA and FQGTGA.

A note on this clone: Other DNA variants within this sample encode the same CDR3. V gene TRBV7-2 combines with J gene TRBJ2-5, with a weak D call TRBD2 (6 bases). Trimming took off 2 bases at V and 2 bases at J, with 9 bases between the two ends. CDR1 and CDR2 (germline): SGHTA, FQGNSA. This CDR3 contains 14 residues. Here the CDR3 reads CASSLTGGQETQYF. DNA of the CDR3: TGTGCCAGCAGCTTAACAGGAGGGCAAGAGACCCAGTACTTC.

This clone has more than one count but fewer than ten. The J gene is TRBJ2-3, the V gene TRBV10-3, with 8 bases that match TRBD2. The CDR3 totals 13 residues. Germline assignment: CDR1 ENHRY and CDR2 SYGVKD. Trimming took 8 bases from V and 2 from J; bases not matched to a gene: 3. The CDR3 region has the DNA TGTGCCATCGCGGGAGGCGCCACAGATACGCAGTATTTT. It codes for CAIAGGATDTQYF.

In DNA, the CDR3 is TGTGCCAGCAGCCCCGGAGGGACTAGCGGAGCAGATACGCAGTATTTT. Translated, it gives CASSPGGTSGADTQYF. J is TRBJ2-3 and V is TRBV9; 11 bases agree with TRBD2. The CDR3 totals 16 residues. V was clipped by 4 bases and J by 4 bases; unmatched bases: 8. The germline CDR1 and CDR2 sequences are SGDLS and YYNGEE.

V usage is TRBV29-1 and J usage is TRBJ2-7; D call uncertain. The CDR3 is made up of 11 amino acids. V lost 6 bases to trimming and J lost 0 bases, with 6 bases between them. Germline assignment: CDR1 SQVTM and CDR2 ANQGSEA. The DNA for the CDR3 is TGCAGCGTACGCAGCTCCTACGAGCAGTACTTC. Translation: CSVRSSYEQYF.

This clone was found once. The chain carries TRBV6-6 and TRBJ2-7; 9 bases are a match to TRBD1. V dropped 7 bases and J dropped 1; count of bases not matched to a gene: 5. Germline V CDR1 and CDR2: MNHNY, SVGAGI (reference sequence). The CDR3 is 14 residues long. DNA for the CDR3: TGTGCCAGCACCCAGACAGGGGGGTCCTACGAGCAGTACTTC. Translating gives CASTQTGGSYEQYF.

The chain uses TRBV11-2 and TRBJ1-2, with 8 positions matching TRBD1. The length of the CDR3 is 15 residues. The junction had 6 bases not matched to a gene; V was cut back by 4 bases and J by 2 bases. Germline V gene data show CDR1 as SGHAT and CDR2 as FQNNGV. In DNA, the CDR3 is TGTGCCAGCAGCTCCCCCGGGACAGGAAACTATGGCTACACCTTC. It specifies CASSSPGTGNYGYTF. Based on the CDR3 plus reference TRBV11-2 and TRBJ1-2, the full variable domain is EAGVAQSPRYKIIEKRQSVAFWCNPISGHATLYWYQQILGQGPKLLIQFQNNGVVDDSQLPKDRFSAERLKGVDSTLKIQPAKLEDSAVYLCASSSPGTGNYGYTFGSGTRLTVV.

The rearrangement uses TRBV10-3 and TRBJ1-1, with D unclear. CDR1 and CDR2 from the germline V gene are ENHRY and SYGVKD. Trimming shortened V by 4 bases and J by 7 bases, and 7 bases separated the two germline ends. The CDR3 sequence is 11 residues long. The CDR3 region has the DNA TGTGCCATCAGTGGGCAGGTTGAAGCTTTCTTT. Translated: CAISGQVEAFF.

The count of this clone is one. The rearrangement links TRBV18 to TRBJ1-5; 9 bases match TRBD1. Germline CDR1 is KGHSH and CDR2 is LQKENI. Trimming removed 1 base from V and 4 bases from J; junction bases left unmatched: 5. The CDR3 is 16 residues long. CDR3 in amino acids: CASSPLPGQGNQPQHF. For the CDR3, the DNA is TGTGCCAGCTCACCACTGCCGGGACAGGGTAATCAGCCCCAGCATTTT.

V and J are TRBV7-2 and TRBJ2-5; TRBD2 matches at 10 bases. The CDR3 loop spans 16 amino acids. Trimming removed 6 bases from V and 5 bases from J; junction bases left unmatched: 12. From germline, CDR1 is SGHTA and CDR2 FQGNSA. CDR3 sequence: CASSSSGTSVGETQYF. The CDR3 DNA sequence: TGTGCCAGCAGTTCTTCCGGGACTAGCGTAGGGGAGACCCAGTACTTC.

V gene TRBV27 combines with J gene TRBJ2-7; TRBD2 aligns across 8 bases. The germline V gene encodes CDR1 MNHEY and CDR2 SMNVEV (reference sequence). The CDR3 sequence is 15 residues long. V was pared by 6 bases and J by 2 bases, with 9 bases of the junction left unmatched. CDR3 nucleotides: TGTGCCAGCAGCCTAATTGTAGCGGGGACCTACGAGCAGTACTTC. Translation: CASSLIVAGTYEQYF.